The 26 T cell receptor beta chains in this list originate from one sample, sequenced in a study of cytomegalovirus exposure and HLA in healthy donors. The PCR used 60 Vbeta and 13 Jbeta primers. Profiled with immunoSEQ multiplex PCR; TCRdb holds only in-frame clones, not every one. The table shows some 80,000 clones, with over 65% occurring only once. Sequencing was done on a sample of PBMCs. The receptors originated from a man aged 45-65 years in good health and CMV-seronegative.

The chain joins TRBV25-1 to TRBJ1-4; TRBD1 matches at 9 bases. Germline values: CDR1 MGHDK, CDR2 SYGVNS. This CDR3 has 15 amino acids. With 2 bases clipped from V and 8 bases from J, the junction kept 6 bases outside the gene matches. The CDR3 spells CASSEGDRETEKLFF. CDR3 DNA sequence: TGTGCCAGCAGTGAAGGGGACAGGGAGACGGAAAAACTGTTTTTT.

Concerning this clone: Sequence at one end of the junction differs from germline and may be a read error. CDR3 loop: CSSSVSAGRGNYGYTF. The CDR3 region has the DNA TGTTCCAGCAGCGTTAGCGCAGGGAGGGGGAACTATGGCTACACCTTC. The chain employs TRBV7-9 and TRBJ1-2; a weak D match, TRBD1 (6 bases). This CDR3 is built from 16 residues. Germline-derived CDR1 and CDR2 are SEHNR and FQNEAQ (reference sequence).

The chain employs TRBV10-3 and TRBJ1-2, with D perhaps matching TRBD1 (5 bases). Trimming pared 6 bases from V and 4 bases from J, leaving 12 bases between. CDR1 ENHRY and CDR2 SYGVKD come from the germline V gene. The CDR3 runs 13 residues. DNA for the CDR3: TGTGCCATCAGGGACACACAGGCCTATGGCTACACCTTC. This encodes CAIRDTQAYGYTF.

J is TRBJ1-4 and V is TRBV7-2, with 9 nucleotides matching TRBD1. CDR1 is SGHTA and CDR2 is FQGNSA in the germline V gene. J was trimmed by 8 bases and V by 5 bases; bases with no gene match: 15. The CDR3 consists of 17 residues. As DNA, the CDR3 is TGTGCCAGCAGCCCGGACAGGGGACATGGGTCTAGCGAAAAACTGTTTTTT. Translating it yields CASSPDRGHGSSEKLFF.

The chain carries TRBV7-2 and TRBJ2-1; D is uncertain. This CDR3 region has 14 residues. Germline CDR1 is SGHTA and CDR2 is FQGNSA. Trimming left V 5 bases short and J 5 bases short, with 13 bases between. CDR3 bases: TGTGCCAGCAGCCCGATGAGAGCCAACAATGAGCAGTTCTTC. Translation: CASSPMRANNEQFF.

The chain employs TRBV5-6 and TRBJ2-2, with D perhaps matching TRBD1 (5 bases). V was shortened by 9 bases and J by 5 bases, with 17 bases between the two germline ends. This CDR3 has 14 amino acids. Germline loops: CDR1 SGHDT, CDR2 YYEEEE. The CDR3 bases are TGTGCCACCCTTGACAGTTCCCGGACCGGGGAGCTGTTTTTT. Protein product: CATLDSSRTGELFF.

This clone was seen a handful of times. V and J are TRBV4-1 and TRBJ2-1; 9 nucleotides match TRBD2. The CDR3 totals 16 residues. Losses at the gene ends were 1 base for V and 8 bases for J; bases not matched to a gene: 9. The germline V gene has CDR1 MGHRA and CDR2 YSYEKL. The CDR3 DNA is TGCGCCAGCAGCCAAGTAGGAGGGACTAGCTTTGATGAGCAGTTCTTC. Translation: CASSQVGGTSFDEQFF.

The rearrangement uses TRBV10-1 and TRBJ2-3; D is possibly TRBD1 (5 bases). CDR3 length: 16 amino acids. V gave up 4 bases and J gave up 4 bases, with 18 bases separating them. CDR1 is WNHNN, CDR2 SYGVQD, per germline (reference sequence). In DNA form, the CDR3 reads TGCGCCAGCAGTGGTGGGCAGGGATTTTGGTCAGATACGCAGTATTTT. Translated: CASSGGQGFWSDTQYF.

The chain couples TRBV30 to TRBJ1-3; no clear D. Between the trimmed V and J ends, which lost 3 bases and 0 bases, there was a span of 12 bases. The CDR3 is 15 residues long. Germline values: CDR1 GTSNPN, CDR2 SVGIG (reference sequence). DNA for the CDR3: TGTGCCTGGAGCCTGCGGAGAAACTCTGGAAACACCATATATTTT. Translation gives CAWSLRRNSGNTIYF.

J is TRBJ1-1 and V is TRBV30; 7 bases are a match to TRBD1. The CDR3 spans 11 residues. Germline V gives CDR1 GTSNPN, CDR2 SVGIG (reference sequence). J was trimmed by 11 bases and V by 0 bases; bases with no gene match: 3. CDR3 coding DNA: TGTGCCTGGAGTGTACAGGGGCGGGCTTTCTTT. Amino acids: CAWSVQGRAFF.

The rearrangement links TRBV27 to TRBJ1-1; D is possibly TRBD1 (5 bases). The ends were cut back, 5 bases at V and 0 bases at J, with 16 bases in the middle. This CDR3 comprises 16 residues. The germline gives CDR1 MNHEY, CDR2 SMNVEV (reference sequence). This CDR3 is CASSIKMGRLNTEAFF. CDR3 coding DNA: TGTGCCAGCAGTATAAAAATGGGGCGACTGAACACTGAAGCTTTCTTT.

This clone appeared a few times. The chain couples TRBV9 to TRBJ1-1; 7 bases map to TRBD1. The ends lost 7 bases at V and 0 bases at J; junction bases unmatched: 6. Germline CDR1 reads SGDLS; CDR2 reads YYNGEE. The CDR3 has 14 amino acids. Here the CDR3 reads CASSTGMMNTEAFF. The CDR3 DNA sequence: TGTGCCAGCTCGACAGGGATGATGAACACTGAAGCTTTCTTT. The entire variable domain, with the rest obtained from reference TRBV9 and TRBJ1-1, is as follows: DSGVTQTPKHLITATGQRVTLRCSPRSGDLSVYWYQQSLDQGLQFLIQYYNGEERAKGNILERFSAQQFPDLHSELNLSSLELGDSALYFCASSTGMMNTEAFFGQGTRLTVV.

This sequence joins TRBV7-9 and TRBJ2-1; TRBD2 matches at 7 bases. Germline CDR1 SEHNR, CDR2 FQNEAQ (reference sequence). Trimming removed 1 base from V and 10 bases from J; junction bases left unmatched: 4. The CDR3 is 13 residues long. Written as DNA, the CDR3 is TGTGCCAGCAGCTTAGGGGGCGGGAGAGAGCAGTTCTTC. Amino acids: CASSLGGGREQFF.

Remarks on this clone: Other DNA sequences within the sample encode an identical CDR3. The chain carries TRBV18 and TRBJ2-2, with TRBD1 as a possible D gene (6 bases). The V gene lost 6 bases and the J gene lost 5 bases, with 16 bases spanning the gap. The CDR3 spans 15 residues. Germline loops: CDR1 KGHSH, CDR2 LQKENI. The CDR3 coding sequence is TGTGCCAGCTCTTCGGCGGCAGGGGTGACCGGGGAGCTGTTTTTT. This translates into CASSSAAGVTGELFF.

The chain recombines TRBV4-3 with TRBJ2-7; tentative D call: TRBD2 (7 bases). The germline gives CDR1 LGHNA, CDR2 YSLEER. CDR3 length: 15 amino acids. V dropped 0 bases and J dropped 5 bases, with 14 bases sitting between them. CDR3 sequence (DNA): TGCGCCAGCAGCCAAGAAAGAGGGGGGGCCCACGAGCAGTACTTC. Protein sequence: CASSQERGGAHEQYF.

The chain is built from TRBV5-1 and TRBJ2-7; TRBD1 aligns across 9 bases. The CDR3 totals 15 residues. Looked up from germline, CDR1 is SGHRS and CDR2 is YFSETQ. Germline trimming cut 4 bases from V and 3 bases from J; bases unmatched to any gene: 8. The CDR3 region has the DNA TGCGCCAGCAGCCTACGGGACAGGGAAATCTACGAGCAGTACTTC. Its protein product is CASSLRDREIYEQYF.

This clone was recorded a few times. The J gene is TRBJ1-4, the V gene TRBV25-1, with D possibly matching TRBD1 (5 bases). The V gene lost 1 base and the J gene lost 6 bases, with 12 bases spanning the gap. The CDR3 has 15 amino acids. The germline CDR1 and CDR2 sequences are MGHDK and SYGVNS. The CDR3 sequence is CASSEWGGTHEKLFF. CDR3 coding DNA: TGTGCCAGCAGTGAATGGGGGGGTACACATGAAAAACTGTTTTTT.

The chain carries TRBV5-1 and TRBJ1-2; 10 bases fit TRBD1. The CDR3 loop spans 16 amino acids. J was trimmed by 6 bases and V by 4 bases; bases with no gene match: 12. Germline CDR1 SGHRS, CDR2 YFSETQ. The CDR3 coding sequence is TGCGCCAGCAGCCCCCAACCTAGACAGGGGGCGCATGGCTACACCTTC. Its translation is CASSPQPRQGAHGYTF.

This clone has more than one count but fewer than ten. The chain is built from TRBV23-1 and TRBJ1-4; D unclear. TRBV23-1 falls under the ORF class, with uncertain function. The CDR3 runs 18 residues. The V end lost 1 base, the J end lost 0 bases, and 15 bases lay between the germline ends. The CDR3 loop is CASSQLFAFGATNEKLFF. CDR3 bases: TGCGCCAGCAGTCAATTATTCGCCTTCGGGGCAACTAATGAAAAACTGTTTTTT.

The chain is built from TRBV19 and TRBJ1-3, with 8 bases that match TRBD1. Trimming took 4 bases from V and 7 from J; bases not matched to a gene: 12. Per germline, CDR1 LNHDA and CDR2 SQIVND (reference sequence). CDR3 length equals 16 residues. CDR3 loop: CASSRQGWRQGNTIYF. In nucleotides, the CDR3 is TGTGCCAGTAGTAGACAGGGTTGGAGACAGGGGAACACCATATATTTT.

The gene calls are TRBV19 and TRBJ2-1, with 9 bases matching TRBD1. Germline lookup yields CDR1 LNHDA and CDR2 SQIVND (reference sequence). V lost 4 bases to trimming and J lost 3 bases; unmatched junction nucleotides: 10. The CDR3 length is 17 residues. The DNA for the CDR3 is TGTGCCAGTAGTAAAGCATTGGGGACAGGGCTCTACAATGAGCAGTTCTTC. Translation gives CASSKALGTGLYNEQFF.

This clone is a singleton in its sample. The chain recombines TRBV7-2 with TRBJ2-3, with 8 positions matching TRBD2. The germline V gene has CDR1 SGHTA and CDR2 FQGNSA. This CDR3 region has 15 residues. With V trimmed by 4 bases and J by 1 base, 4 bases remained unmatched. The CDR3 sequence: CASSSGLGGTDTQYF. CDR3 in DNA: TGTGCCAGCAGCTCGGGACTAGGGGGCACAGATACGCAGTATTTT. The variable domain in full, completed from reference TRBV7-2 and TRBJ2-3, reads GAGVSQSPSNKVTEKGKDVELRCDPISGHTALYWYRQSLGQGLEFLIYFQGNSAPDKSGLPSDRFSAERTGGSVSTLTIQRTQQEDSAVYLCASSSGLGGTDTQYFGPGTRLTVL.

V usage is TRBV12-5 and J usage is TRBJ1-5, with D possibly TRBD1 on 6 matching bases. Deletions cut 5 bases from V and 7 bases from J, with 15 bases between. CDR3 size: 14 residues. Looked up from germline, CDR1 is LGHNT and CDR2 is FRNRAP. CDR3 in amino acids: CASGTGLGKQPQHF. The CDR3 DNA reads TGTGCTAGTGGTACAGGGTTAGGAAAACAGCCCCAGCATTTT.

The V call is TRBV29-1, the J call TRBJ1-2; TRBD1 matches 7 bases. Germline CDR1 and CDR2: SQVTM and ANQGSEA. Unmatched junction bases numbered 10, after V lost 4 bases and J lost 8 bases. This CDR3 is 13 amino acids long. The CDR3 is CSVGGTTGLGYTF. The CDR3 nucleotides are TGCAGCGTTGGGGGCACGACAGGGTTAGGCTACACCTTC.

The CDR3 loop is CASSGGGGGGGTDTQYF. The DNA for the CDR3 is TGTGCCAGCAGTGGAGGGGGGGGAGGCGGTGGCACAGATACGCAGTATTTT. The V gene is TRBV2, the J gene TRBJ2-3; the D gene is possibly TRBD2 (7 bases). The CDR3 is made up of 17 amino acids. Germline V lookup: CDR1 SNHLY, CDR2 FYNNEI. Deletions cut 4 bases from V and 1 base from J, with 18 bases between.

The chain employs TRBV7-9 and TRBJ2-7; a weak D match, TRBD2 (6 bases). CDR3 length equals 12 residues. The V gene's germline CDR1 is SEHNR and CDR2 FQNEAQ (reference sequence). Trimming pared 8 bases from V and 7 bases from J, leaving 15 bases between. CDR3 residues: CASATQAGEQYF. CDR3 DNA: TGTGCCAGCGCGACCCAGGCGGGGGAGCAGTACTTC.